These T cell receptor beta chains were read from a single sample in a study of cytomegalovirus exposure and HLA in healthy donors. Profiling relied on immunoSEQ multiplex PCR, and the TCRdb table lists in-frame clones only, not all of them. The sample has around 140,000 clones, 72% seen once; the top ten hold about 4.4%. The material sequenced was PBMCs. These receptors were collected from a man aged 50 or older in good health and CMV-seropositive. Each CDR3 is given without its conserved first and last residue. D genes are given only for firm matches. Clone size is not always given. Where it is, it says once, few, many or a class for expanded clones.

size | D | V | CDR3
- | TRBD1 | TRBV5-1 | ASSPRQGALRSGANVLT
- | - | TRBV9 | ASSVDVADAYEQY
- | - | TRBV5-1 | ASSLGYQTDTQY
- | - | TRBV19 | ASSIDRGSVSTDTQY
few | TRBD1 | TRBV6-5 | ASSSGQNLNQPQH
few | - | TRBV28 | ASRTTIPDEQF
- | - | TRBV7-9 | ASSLVGASGANVLT
- | - | TRBV25-1 | ASSETEYQETQY
few | - | TRBV15 | ATSRDRGFGELF
- | TRBD1 | TRBV19 | ASSKQGAISTDTQY
- | TRBD2 | TRBV5-4 | ASSLAGGSSHEQY
- | TRBD1 | TRBV27 | ASSRQTDRVHEQF
- | - | TRBV12-5 | ASGVWEYTEAF
- | - | TRBV6-1 | ASSEARSGRGSYEQY
once | TRBD1 | TRBV6-5 | ASSNRQGSNQPQH
- | - | TRBV29-1 | SVEGDIAPYEQY
- | - | TRBV6-5 | ASSYGQGGYT
- | TRBD2 | TRBV5-1 | ASSLEGRGAYEQY
many | - | TRBV6-5 | ASSYRGSNTGELF
few | - | TRBV4-1 | ASSPASRSTGELF
- | - | TRBV5-4 | ASSLLTGGDTQY
- | - | TRBV2 | ASTLLEQF
- | - | TRBV18 | ASSPQMNGQGRREKLF
- | - | TRBV10-3 | AISGNTSGNTIY
- | - | TRBV10-1 | ATQGISNQPQH
- | - | TRBV9 | ASSVSGQGLHEQF
once | TRBD1 | TRBV27 | ASLDRERETQY
- | - | TRBV5-1 | ASSLGGYGSNQPQH
many | - | TRBV7-9 | ASSWRGGAEAF
- | TRBD1 | TRBV5-1 | ASSATTGGLNEKLF
- | - | TRBV11-2 | ASSPWGGHTEAF
few | TRBD1 | TRBV14 | ASSITGGHEQY
- | TRBD2 | TRBV6-6 | ASTLTSSTDTQY
- | TRBD1 | TRBV19 | ASRAVRTGAGGYT
- | TRBD2 | TRBV28 | ASSTRLAGSYNEQF
- | TRBD1 | TRBV5-1 | ASSLPGGNEQF
few | - | TRBV9 | ASSPQASGDYGYT
- | TRBD1 | TRBV29-1 | SVRDRFNEQF
- | TRBD2 | TRBV4-1 | ASSQDPGGLAGTASTDTQY
few | - | TRBV27 | ASSEIQRSYEQY
- | - | TRBV6-5 | ASSYSRPTEAF
- | TRBD1 | TRBV11-3 | ASSPEGTGPYNEQF
few | - | TRBV19 | ASSRGGGYT
- | TRBD2 | TRBV7-9 | ASSPSGLAISDTQY
- | TRBD1 | TRBV6-1 | ASSGQGALNEQF
- | - | TRBV19 | ASRPGGVYAEAF
- | - | TRBV6-1 | ASSERKGGHSGNTIY
few | - | TRBV7-3 | ASSLGPTDEQY
- | - | TRBV19 | ASSITRDTWITGELF
- | - | TRBV4-1 | ASSQGRGSSYNEQF
- | - | TRBV18 | ASSRDTVEKLF
few | TRBD2 | TRBV5-5 | ASSSRGGRFPHEQY
- | TRBD1 | TRBV5-1 | ASRQQGAGTEAF
once | TRBD1 | TRBV27 | ASSSPGTGFYEQY
- | - | TRBV6-1 | ASRMDSLGGEQY
few | - | TRBV18 | ASSRTYQETQY
- | TRBD1 | TRBV19 | ASSKLVGVTGAF
- | - | TRBV6-5 | ATRRGQGTYGYT